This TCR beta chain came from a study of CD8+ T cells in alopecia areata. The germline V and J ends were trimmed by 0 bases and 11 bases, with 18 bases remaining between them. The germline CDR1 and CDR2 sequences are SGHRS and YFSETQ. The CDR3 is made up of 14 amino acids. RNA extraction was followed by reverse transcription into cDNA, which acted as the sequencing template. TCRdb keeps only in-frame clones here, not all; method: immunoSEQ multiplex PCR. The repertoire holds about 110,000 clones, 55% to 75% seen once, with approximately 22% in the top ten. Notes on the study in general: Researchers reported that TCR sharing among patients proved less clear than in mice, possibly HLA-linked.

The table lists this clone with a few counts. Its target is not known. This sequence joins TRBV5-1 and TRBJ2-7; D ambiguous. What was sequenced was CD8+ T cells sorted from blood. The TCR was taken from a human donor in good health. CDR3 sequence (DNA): TGCGCCAGCAGCTTGGGCCCCGGTCCGTCTTCGGAGTACTTC. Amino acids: CASSLGPGPSSEYF.